This T cell receptor (beta chain) was identified in a study of Graves' ophthalmopathy and Graves' hyperthyroidism. Investigators amplified TCR beta CDR3 regions from RNA transcripts. First-round RT-PCR relied on HTBI primers, and a second-round multiplex PCR came next. TCRdb reprocessed the multiplex PCR reads with MiXCR, giving one entry per CDR3 protein. The profile shows around 1,200,000 distinct CDR3 sequences, less than 45% of them singletons. Germline CDR1 and CDR2: SEHNR and FQNEAQ (reference sequence). The V and J ends lost 6 bases and 8 bases respectively, with 10 bases between them. The CDR3 spans 12 residues.

This clonotype was obtained from an adult man with Graves' hyperthyroidism. The rearrangement links TRBV7-9 to TRBJ1-4, with D possibly matching TRBD1 (6 bases). Sequenced sample: peripheral blood or thyroid tissue (not recorded which). The DNA of the CDR3 is TGTGCCAGCAGACAAGACAGGGAAAAACTGTTTTTT. Its translation: CASRQDREKLFF.